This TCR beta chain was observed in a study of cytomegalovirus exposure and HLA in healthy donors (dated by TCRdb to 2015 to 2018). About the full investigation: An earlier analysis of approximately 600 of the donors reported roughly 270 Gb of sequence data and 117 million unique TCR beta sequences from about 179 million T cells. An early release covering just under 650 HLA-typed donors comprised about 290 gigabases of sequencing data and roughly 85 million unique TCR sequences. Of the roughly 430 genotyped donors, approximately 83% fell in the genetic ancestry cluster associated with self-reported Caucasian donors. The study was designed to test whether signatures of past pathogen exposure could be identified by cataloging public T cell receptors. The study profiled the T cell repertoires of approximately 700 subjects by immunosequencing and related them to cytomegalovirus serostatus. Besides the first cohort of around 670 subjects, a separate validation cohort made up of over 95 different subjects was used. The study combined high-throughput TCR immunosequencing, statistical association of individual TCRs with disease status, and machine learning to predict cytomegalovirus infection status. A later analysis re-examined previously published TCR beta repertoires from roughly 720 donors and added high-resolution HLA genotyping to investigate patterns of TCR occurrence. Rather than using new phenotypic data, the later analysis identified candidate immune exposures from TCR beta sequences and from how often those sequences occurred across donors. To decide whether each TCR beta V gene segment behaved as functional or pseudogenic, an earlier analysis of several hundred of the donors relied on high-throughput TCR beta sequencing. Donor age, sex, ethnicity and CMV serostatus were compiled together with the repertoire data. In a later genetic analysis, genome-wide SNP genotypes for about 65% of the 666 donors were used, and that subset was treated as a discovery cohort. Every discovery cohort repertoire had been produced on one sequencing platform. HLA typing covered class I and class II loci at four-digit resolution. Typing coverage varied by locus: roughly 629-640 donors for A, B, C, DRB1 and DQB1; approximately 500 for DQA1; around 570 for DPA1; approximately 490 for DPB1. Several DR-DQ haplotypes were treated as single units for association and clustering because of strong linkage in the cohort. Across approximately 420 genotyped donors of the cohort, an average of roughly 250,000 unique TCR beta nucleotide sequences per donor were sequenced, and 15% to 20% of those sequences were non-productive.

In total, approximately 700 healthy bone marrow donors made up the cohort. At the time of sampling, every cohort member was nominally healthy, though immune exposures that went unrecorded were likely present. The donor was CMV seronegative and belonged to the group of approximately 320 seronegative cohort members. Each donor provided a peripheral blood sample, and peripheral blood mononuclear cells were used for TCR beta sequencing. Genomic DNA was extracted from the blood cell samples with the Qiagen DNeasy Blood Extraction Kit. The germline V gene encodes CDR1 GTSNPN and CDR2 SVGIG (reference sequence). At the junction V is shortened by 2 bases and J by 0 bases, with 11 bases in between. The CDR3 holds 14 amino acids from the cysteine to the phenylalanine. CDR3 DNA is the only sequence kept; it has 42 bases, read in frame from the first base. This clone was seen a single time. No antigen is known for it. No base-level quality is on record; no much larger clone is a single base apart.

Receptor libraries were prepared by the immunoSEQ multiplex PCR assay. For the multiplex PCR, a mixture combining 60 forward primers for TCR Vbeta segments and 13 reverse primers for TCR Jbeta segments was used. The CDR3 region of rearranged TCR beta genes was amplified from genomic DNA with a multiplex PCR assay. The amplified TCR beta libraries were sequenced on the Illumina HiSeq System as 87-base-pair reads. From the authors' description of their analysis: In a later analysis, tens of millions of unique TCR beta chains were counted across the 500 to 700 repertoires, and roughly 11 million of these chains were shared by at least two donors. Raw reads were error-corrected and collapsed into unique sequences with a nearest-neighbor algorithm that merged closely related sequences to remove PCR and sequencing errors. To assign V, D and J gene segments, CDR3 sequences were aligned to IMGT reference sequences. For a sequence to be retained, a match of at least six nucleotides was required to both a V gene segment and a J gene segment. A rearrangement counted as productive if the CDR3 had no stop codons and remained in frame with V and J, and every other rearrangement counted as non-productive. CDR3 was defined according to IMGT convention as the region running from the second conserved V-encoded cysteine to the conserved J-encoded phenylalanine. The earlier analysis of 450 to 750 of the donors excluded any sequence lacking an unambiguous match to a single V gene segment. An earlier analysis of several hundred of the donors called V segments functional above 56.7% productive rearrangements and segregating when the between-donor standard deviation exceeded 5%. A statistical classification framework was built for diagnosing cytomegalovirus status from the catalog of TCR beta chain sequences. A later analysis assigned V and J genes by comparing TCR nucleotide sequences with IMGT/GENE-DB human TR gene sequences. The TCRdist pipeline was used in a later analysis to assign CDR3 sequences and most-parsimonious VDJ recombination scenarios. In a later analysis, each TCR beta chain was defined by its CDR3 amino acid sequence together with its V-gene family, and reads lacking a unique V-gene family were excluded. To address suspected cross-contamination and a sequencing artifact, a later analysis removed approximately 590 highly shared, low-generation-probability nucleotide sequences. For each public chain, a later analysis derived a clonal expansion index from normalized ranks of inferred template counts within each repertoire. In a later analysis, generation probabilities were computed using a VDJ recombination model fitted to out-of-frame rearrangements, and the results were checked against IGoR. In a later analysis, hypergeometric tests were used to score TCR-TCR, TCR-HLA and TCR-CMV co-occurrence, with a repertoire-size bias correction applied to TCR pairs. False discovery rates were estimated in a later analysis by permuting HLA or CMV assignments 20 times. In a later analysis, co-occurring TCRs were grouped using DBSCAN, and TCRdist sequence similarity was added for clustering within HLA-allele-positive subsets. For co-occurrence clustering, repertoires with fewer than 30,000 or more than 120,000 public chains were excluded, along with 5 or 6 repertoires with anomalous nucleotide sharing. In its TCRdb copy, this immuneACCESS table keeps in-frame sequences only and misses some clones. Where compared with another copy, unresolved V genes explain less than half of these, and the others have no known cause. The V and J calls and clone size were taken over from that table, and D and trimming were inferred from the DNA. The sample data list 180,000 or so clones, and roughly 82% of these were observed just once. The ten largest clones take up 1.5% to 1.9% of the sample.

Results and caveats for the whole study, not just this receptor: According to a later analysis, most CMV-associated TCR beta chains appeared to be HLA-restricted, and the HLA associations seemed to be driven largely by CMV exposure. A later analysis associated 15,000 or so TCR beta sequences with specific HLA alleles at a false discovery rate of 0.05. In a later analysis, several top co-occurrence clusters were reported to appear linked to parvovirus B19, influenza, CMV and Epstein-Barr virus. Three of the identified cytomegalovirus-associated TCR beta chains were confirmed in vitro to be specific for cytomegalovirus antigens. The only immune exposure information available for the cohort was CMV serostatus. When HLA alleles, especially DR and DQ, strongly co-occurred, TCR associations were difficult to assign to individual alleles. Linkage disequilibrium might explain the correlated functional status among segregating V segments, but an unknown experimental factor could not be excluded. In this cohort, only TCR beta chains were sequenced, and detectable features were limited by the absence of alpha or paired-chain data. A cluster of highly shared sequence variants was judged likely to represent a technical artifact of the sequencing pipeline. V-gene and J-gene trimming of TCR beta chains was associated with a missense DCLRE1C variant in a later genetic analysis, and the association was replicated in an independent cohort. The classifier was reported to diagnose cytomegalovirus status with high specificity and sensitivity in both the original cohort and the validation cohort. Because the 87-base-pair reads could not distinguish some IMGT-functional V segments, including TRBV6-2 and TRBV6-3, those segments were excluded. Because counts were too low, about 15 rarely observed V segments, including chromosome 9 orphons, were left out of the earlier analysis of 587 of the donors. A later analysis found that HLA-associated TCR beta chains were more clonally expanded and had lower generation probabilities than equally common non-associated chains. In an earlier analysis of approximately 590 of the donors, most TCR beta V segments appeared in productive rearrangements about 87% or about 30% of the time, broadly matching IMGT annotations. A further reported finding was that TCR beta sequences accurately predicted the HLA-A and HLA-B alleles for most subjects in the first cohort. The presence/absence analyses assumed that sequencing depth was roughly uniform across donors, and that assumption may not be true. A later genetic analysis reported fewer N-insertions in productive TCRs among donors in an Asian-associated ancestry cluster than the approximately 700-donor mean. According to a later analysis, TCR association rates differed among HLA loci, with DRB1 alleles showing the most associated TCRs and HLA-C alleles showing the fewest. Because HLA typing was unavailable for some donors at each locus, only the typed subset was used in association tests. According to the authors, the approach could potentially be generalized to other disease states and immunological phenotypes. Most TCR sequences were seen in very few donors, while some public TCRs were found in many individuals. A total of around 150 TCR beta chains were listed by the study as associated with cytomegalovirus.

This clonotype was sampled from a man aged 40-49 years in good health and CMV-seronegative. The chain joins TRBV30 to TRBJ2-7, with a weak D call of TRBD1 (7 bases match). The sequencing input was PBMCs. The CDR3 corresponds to CAWSRGRGSYEQYF. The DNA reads TGTGCCTGGAGTAGGGGGCGGGGCTCCTACGAGCAGTACTTC.